The clone carrying this T cell receptor (beta chain) was counted a single time. This entry comes from a study of blood T cell repertoires in COVID-19. Per the germline V gene, CDR1 is LNHDA and CDR2 is SQIVND (reference sequence). The length of the CDR3 is 14 residues. Trimming took 9 bases from V and 3 from J; bases not matched to a gene: 10. Profiling relied on immunoSEQ multiplex PCR, and the TCRdb table lists in-frame clones only, not all of them. This sample has about 74,000 clones, with 80% to 90% found just once. The sample was peripheral blood. The chain couples TRBV19 to TRBJ2-5; TRBD1 aligns across 7 bases. This clonotype was sampled from a woman of 80 years or more with active or convalescent COVID-19. The CDR3 coding sequence is TGTGCCAGCAATCGGGACAGAGATGAAGAGACCCAGTACTTC. Translation gives CASNRDRDEETQYF.